Listed here are 11 T cell receptor beta chains from one sample, sequenced in a study of cytomegalovirus exposure and HLA in healthy donors. The PCR was carried out with 60 Vbeta primers and 13 Jbeta primers. The data were produced by immunoSEQ multiplex PCR, yet TCRdb's version contains in-frame clones alone and is incomplete. Among approximately 100,000 clones listed, about 81% were seen once. Sequenced sample: PBMCs. The receptors shown here come from a man aged 35-49 years in good health and CMV-seronegative.

This chain joins TRBV5-1 and TRBJ2-1, with a possible D match to TRBD1 (6 bases). CDR1 and CDR2 from the germline V gene are SGHRS and YFSETQ. CDR3 length: 21 amino acids. V lost 4 bases and J 0 bases, leaving 29 bases between the germline ends. The CDR3 coding sequence is TGCGCCAGCAGCGCAGACACAGGGAAATTTATTGGTTTGGGCTCCTACAATGAGCAGTTCTTC. Translated: CASSADTGKFIGLGSYNEQFF. Full variable domain (outside the CDR3, taken from reference TRBV5-1 and TRBJ2-1): KAGVTQTPRYLIKTRGQQVTLSCSPISGHRSVSWYQQTPGQGLQFLFEYFSETQRNKGNFPGRFSGRQFSNSRSEMNVSTLELGDSALYLCASSADTGKFIGLGSYNEQFFGPGTRLTVL.

This sequence joins TRBV28 and TRBJ1-2, with a tentative D call TRBD1 (6 bases). V dropped 6 bases and J dropped 4 bases, with 12 bases sitting between them. The CDR3 has 13 amino acids. Germline loops: CDR1 MDHEN, CDR2 SYDVKM. The CDR3 nucleotides are TGTGCCAGCAGCACAGGGAGTCTCTATGGCTACACCTTC. This codes for CASSTGSLYGYTF.

The chain carries TRBV27 and TRBJ2-7; the D gene is possibly TRBD2 (5 bases). Germline lookup yields CDR1 MNHEY and CDR2 SMNVEV (reference sequence). There are 14 residues in the CDR3. Trimming stripped 5 bases from V and 2 bases from J, with 13 bases between. Written as DNA, the CDR3 is TGTGCCAGCAGTCAGGACGTTAGCGCCTACGAGCAGTACTTC. Translating gives CASSQDVSAYEQYF.

This clone appeared a few times. The chain joins TRBV5-4 to TRBJ1-4; D perhaps matches TRBD1 (5 bases). V dropped 1 base and J dropped 3 bases, with 7 bases sitting between them. The CDR3 contains 14 residues. Germline V gives CDR1 SGHNT, CDR2 YYREEE (reference sequence). The CDR3 spells CASSLRGSNEKLFF. CDR3 bases: TGTGCCAGCAGCTTGCGGGGGTCTAATGAAAAACTGTTTTTT.

Comments on this clone: The same CDR3 can be traced to other DNA sequences in this sample. V and J are TRBV5-1 and TRBJ1-1, with D possibly TRBD1 on 6 matching bases. Trimming left V 0 bases short and J 1 base short, with 7 bases between. The CDR3 sequence is 14 residues long. The germline V gene has CDR1 SGHRS and CDR2 YFSETQ. CDR3 DNA sequence: TGCGCCAGCAGCTTGGTAGGGGGGAACACTGAAGCTTTCTTT. The encoded protein is CASSLVGGNTEAFF.

Only a few counts were recorded for this clone. V and J are TRBV2 and TRBJ2-2; D is unclear. Germline V gene sequence: CDR1 SNHLY, CDR2 FYNNEI. Trimming took off 6 bases at V and 10 bases at J, with 12 bases between the two ends. The CDR3 length is 12 residues. CDR3 region: CASSPNFEELFF. In nucleotides, the CDR3 is TGTGCCAGCAGCCCAAACTTCGAGGAGCTGTTTTTT.

This chain uses TRBV11-1 with TRBJ2-3, with a weak D call TRBD2 (6 bases). The germline V gene encodes CDR1 SGHAT and CDR2 FQDESV (reference sequence). The V end lost 5 bases, the J end lost 1 base, and 13 bases lay between the germline ends. The CDR3 is made up of 15 amino acids. In nucleotides, the CDR3 is TGTGCCAGCAGCCCCGGGACTTCAGGCACAGATACGCAGTATTTT. This gives the protein CASSPGTSGTDTQYF.

The chain joins TRBV11-1 to TRBJ1-1, with D perhaps TRBD1 (5 bases). Trimming cost V 3 bases and J 2 bases, with 13 bases left between them. This CDR3 contains 15 residues. CDR1 is SGHAT and CDR2 is FQDESV in the germline V gene (reference sequence). CDR3: CASSFRGIANTEAFF. CDR3 DNA: TGTGCCAGCAGCTTCCGGGGGATAGCCAACACTGAAGCTTTCTTT.

The gene calls are TRBV18 and TRBJ1-4, with no clear D. This CDR3 contains 14 residues. Trimming pared 10 bases from V and 8 bases from J, leaving 20 bases between. Germline V gene data show CDR1 as KGHSH and CDR2 as LQKENI. The CDR3 reads CATARSGSVEKLFF. The CDR3 bases are TGTGCCACCGCCCGGTCGGGATCCGTCGAAAAACTGTTTTTT.

This clone was seen only a few times. The rearrangement links TRBV2 to TRBJ1-5; D uncertain. V was trimmed by 7 bases and J by 3 bases, leaving 13 bases between them. The germline gives CDR1 SNHLY, CDR2 FYNNEI. The CDR3 runs to 14 residues. In DNA form, the CDR3 reads TGTGCCAGCACCGGACGGGATTTCAATCAGCCCCAGCATTTT. Translating it yields CASTGRDFNQPQHF.

The V and J genes are TRBV7-2 and TRBJ2-1; 11 bases map to TRBD2. Germline V gives CDR1 SGHTA, CDR2 FQGNSA. V lost 6 bases and J lost 4; bases outside the gene matches: 5. The CDR3 sequence is 15 residues long. CDR3 nucleotide sequence: TGTGCCAGCAGGTTGACTAGCGGGGATTACAATGAGCAGTTCTTC. This sequence encodes CASRLTSGDYNEQFF.